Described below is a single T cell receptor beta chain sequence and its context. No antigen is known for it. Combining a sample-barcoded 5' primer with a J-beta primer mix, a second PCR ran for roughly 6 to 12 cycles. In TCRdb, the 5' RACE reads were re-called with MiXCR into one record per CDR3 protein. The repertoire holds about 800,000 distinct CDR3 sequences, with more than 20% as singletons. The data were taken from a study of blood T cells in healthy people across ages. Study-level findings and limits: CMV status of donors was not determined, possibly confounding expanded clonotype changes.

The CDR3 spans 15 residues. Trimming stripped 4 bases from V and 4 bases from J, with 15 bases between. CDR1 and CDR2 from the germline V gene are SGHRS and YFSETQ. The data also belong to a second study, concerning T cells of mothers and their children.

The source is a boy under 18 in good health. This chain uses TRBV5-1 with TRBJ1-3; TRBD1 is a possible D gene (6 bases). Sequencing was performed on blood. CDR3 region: CASSGGQSMGNTIYF. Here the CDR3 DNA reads TGCGCCAGCAGCGGGGGACAATCGATGGGAAACACCATATATTTT.